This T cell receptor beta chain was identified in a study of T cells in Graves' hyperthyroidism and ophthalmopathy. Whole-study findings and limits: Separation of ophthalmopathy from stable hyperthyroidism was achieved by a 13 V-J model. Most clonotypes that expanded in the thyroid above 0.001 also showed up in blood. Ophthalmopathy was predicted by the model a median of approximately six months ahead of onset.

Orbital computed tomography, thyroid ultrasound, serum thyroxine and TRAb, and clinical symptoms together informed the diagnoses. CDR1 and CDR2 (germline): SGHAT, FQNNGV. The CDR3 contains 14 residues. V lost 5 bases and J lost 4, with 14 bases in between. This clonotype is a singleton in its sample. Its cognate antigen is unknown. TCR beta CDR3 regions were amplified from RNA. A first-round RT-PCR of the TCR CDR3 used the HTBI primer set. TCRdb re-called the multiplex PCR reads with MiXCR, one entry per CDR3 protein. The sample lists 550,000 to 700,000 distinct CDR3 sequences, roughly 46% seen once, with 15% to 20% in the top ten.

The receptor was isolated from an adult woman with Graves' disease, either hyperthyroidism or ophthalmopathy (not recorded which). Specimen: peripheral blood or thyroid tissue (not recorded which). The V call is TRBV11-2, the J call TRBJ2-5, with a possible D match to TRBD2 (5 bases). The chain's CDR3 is CASSPQRARETQYF. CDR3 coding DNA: TGTGCCAGCAGCCCCCAGAGGGCCCGAGAGACCCAGTACTTC.